This T cell receptor (beta chain) was captured by sequencing in a study of blood T cells in healthy people across ages. A second PCR, run for roughly 7 to 11 cycles, used a sample-barcoded 5' primer plus a J-beta primer mix. TCRdb re-called the 5' RACE reads with MiXCR, one entry per CDR3 protein. The sample lists about 1 million distinct CDR3 sequences; under 45% were seen once. The clonotype originates from a woman aged 60-75 years in good health. Sequenced: blood.

The CDR3 spells CASSPLVGTGRETQYF. DNA of the CDR3: TGTGCCAGCAGCCCTCTCGTAGGGACAGGGAGGGAGACCCAGTACTTC. The V and J genes are TRBV27 and TRBJ2-5, with 9 bases matching TRBD1. Germline values: CDR1 MNHEY, CDR2 SMNVEV (reference sequence). Unmatched junction bases numbered 13, after V lost 6 bases and J lost 5 bases. This CDR3 spans 16 amino acids.